The 4 T cell receptor beta chains given below trace back to one sample, sequenced in a study of cytomegalovirus exposure and HLA in healthy donors. The PCR used 60 Vbeta and 13 Jbeta primers. The repertoire was sequenced with immunoSEQ multiplex PCR; TCRdb's copy has only in-frame clones and lacks some. The sample lists 80,000 to 100,000 clones, 79% occurring once. The source material was PBMCs. The source of these receptors is a male donor in good health and CMV-seropositive.

This clone was counted once. This chain connects TRBV7-2 to TRBJ1-6; D call uncertain. Trimming removed 1 base at V and 9 bases at J, with 16 bases between. Germline CDR1 reads SGHTA; CDR2 reads FQGNSA. The CDR3 has 16 residues. CDR3 nucleotides: TGTGCCAGCAGCTTAGTGTCGAACAGAGTGAGTTCACCCCTCCACTTT. Its translation: CASSLVSNRVSSPLHF. The variable domain in full, with the rest retrieved from reference TRBV7-2 and TRBJ1-6, is GAGVSQSPSNKVTEKGKDVELRCDPISGHTALYWYRQSLGQGLEFLIYFQGNSAPDKSGLPSDRFSAERTGGSVSTLTIQRTQQEDSAVYLCASSLVSNRVSSPLHFGNGTRLTVT.

The rearrangement joins TRBV5-1 to TRBJ2-7, with 8 bases that match TRBD1. Germline values: CDR1 SGHRS, CDR2 YFSETQ. Trimming took 0 bases from V and 3 from J; bases not matched to a gene: 8. The CDR3 consists of 16 residues. CDR3 sequence reads: CASSLGQGISHYEQYF. CDR3 sequence (DNA): TGCGCCAGCAGCTTGGGACAGGGGATATCCCACTACGAGCAGTACTTC.

This clone was found once. The chain joins TRBV27 to TRBJ1-1, with D possibly TRBD1 on 5 matching bases. Between the trimmed V and J ends, which lost 5 bases and 5 bases, there was a span of 15 bases. The CDR3 has 14 amino acids. The V gene's germline CDR1 is MNHEY and CDR2 SMNVEV (reference sequence). The CDR3 DNA follows: TGTGCCAGCAGTCCTGGGGGGATGGGGACTGAAGCTTTCTTT. Its protein is CASSPGGMGTEAFF.

CDR3 in amino acids: CASNLQGGTEAFF. The CDR3, as DNA: TGCGCCAGCAACCTCCAAGGGGGCACTGAAGCTTTCTTT. The chain carries TRBV5-1 and TRBJ1-1; TRBD1 is a possible D gene (6 bases). The CDR3 has 13 amino acids. V lost 6 bases and J lost 4, with 13 bases in between. Germline V gene sequence: CDR1 SGHRS, CDR2 YFSETQ.